The 5 T cell receptor beta chains below were found in one sample sequenced in a study of blood T cell repertoires in COVID-19. TCRdb's table, derived via immunoSEQ multiplex PCR, lists solely in-frame clones and lacks some. Among about 220,000 clones, 82% were seen once, and the ten largest hold approximately 4%. Sequencing used peripheral blood. These receptor sequences come from an elderly woman with acute or convalescent COVID-19.

This rearrangement joins TRBV29-1 to TRBJ1-4, with a weak D call TRBD1 (6 bases). Germline CDR1 SQVTM, CDR2 ANQGSEA. Trimming took off 7 bases at V and 8 bases at J, with 17 bases between the two ends. CDR3 size: 13 residues. The CDR3 here is CSAPEQGSEKLFF. The CDR3 region has the DNA TGCAGCGCTCCTGAACAGGGTTCGGAAAAACTGTTTTTT.

This chain connects TRBV11-3 to TRBJ1-3, with D hard to call. Germline values: CDR1 SGHNT, CDR2 YENEEA. The CDR3 has 14 amino acids. The germline V and J ends were trimmed by 2 bases and 2 bases, with 7 bases remaining between them. CDR3 loop: CASSLTATGNTIYF. CDR3 DNA sequence: TGTGCCAGCAGCTTAACAGCCACTGGAAACACCATATATTTT.

The CDR3 DNA reads as TGTGCCAGCAGTCTTTACGGTGGAAACACCATATATTTT. Protein: CASSLYGGNTIYF. J is TRBJ1-3 and V is TRBV27; D not resolved. The germline V and J ends were trimmed by 5 bases and 3 bases, with 8 bases remaining between them. The CDR3 totals 13 residues. From germline, CDR1 is MNHEY and CDR2 SMNVEV (reference sequence).

V usage is TRBV3-1 (or the pseudogene TRBV3-2) and J usage is TRBJ2-7, with 7 bases matching TRBD2. CDR3 size: 13 residues. The V and J ends lost 4 bases and 4 bases, in that order; junction bases with no gene match: 4. The germline gives CDR1 LGHDT, CDR2 YNNKEL (reference sequence). CDR3 coding DNA: TGTGCCAGCAGCCCGAAACTAGCGTACGAGCAGTACTTC. Translating gives CASSPKLAYEQYF.

The chain recombines TRBV6-2 or TRBV6-3 with TRBJ1-5; 11 bases line up with TRBD1. The germline V gene encodes CDR1 MNHEY and CDR2 SVGEGT. V trimming: 5 bases; J trimming: 7 bases; junction bases outside the gene matches: 13. This CDR3 is 17 amino acids long. CDR3 sequence reads: CASSHTGTGGQRQPQHF. As DNA, the CDR3 is TGTGCCAGCAGTCATACCGGGACAGGGGGGCAGCGGCAGCCCCAGCATTTT.